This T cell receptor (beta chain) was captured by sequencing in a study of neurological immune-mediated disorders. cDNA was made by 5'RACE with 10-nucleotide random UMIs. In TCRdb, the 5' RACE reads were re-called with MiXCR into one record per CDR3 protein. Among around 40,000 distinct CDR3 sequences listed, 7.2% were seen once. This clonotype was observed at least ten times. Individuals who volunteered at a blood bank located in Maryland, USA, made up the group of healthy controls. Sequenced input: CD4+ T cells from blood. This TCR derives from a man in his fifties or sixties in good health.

The CDR3, as DNA: TGTGCCAGTACCGATTTCTCCTACAATGAGCAGTTCTTC. It encodes CASTDFSYNEQFF. This chain uses TRBV28 with TRBJ2-1; D gene uncertain. This CDR3 is 13 amino acids long. Germline-derived CDR1 and CDR2 are MDHEN and SYDVKM. V dropped 9 bases and J dropped 0 bases, with 9 bases sitting between them.